One sample yielded the 2 T cell receptor beta chains listed below, sequenced in a study of cytomegalovirus exposure and HLA in healthy donors. The primer mix had 60 Vbeta and 13 Jbeta primers. The protocol was immunoSEQ multiplex PCR, while the TCRdb copy is restricted to in-frame clones and leaves out a portion. Altogether some 93,000 clones are present, 70% to 85% being singletons, with the ten largest covering about 3.8%. The sequenced material came from PBMCs. Every receptor here comes from a man between 45 and 60 years old in good health and CMV-seronegative.

This clone occurred a few times. The genes are TRBV10-3 and TRBJ1-1; 7 positions match TRBD1. The CDR3 runs 15 residues. The germline gives CDR1 ENHRY, CDR2 SYGVKD. The V and J ends lost 0 bases and 1 base, in that order; junction bases with no gene match: 2. CDR3 DNA sequence: TGTGCCATCAGTGAGTCTAGACAGGGGAACACTGAAGCTTTCTTT. It translates to CAISESRQGNTEAFF.

The CDR3 region is CASKEMQGTYEQYF. The CDR3 coding sequence is TGCGCCAGCAAGGAGATGCAGGGTACCTACGAGCAGTACTTC. This sequence joins TRBV5-1 and TRBJ2-7, with D tentatively TRBD1 (5 bases). Deletions cut 6 bases from V and 2 bases from J, with 15 bases between. The CDR3 contains 14 residues. The germline gives CDR1 SGHRS, CDR2 YFSETQ.